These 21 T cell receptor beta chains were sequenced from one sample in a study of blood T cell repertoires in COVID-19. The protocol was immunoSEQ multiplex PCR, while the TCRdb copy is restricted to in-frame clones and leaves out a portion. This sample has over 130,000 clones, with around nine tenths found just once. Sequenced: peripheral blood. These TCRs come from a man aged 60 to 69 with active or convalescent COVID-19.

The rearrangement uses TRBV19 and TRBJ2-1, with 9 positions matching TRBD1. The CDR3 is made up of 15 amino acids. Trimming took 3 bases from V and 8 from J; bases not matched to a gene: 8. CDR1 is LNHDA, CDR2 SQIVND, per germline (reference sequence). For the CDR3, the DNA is TGTGCCAGTAGTATTAGTACAGGGGGCTCGGATGAGCAGTTCTTC. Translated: CASSISTGGSDEQFF.

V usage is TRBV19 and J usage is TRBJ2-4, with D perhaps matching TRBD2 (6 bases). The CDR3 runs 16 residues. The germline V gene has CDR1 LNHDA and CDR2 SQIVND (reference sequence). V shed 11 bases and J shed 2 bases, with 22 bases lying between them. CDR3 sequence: CAPPGGEGRTKNIQYF. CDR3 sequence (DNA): TGTGCCCCCCCCGGGGGAGAGGGAAGAACCAAAAACATTCAGTACTTC.

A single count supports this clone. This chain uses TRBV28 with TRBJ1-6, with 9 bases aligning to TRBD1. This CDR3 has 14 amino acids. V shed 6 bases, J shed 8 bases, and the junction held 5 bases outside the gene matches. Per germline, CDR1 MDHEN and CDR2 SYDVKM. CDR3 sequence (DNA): TGTGCCAGCAGGGTCGGGACAGGGTATTCACCCCTCCACTTT. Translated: CASRVGTGYSPLHF.

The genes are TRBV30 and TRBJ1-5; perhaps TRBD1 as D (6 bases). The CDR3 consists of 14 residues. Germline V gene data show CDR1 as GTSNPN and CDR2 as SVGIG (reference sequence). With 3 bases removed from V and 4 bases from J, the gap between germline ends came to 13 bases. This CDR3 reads CAWSQQGGNQPQHF. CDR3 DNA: TGTGCCTGGAGCCAACAGGGAGGGAATCAGCCCCAGCATTTT.

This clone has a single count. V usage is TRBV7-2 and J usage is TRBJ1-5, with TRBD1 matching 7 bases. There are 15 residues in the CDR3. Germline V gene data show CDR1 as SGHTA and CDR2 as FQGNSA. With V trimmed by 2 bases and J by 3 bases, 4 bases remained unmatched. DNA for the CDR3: TGTGCCAGCAGCTTACTAGACAGGGACAATCAGCCCCAGCATTTT. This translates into CASSLLDRDNQPQHF.

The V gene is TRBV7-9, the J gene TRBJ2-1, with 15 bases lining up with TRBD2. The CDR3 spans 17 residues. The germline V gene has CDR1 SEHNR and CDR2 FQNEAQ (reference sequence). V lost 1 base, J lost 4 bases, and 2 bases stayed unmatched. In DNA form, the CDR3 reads TGTGCCAGCAGCTTAGGGGGGACTAGCGGGAGGTACAATGAGCAGTTCTTC. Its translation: CASSLGGTSGRYNEQFF. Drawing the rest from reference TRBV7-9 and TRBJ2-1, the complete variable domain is DTGVSQNPRHKITKRGQNVTFRCDPISEHNRLYWYRQTLGQGPEFLTYFQNEAQLEKSRLLSDRFSAERPKGSFSTLEIQRTEQGDSAMYLCASSLGGTSGRYNEQFFGPGTRLTVL.

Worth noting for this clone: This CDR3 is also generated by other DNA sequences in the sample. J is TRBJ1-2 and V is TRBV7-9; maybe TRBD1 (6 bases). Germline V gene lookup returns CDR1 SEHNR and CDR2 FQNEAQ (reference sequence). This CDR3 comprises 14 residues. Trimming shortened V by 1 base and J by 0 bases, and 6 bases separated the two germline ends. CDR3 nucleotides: TGTGCCAGCAGCTTAGGGACAGCTAACTATGGCTACACCTTC. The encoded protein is CASSLGTANYGYTF.

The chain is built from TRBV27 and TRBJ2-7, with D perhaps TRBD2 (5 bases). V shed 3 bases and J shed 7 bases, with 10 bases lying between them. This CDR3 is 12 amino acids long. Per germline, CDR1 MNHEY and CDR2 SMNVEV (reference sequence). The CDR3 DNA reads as TGTGCCAGCAGTTTGAGGTCGGGGGAGCAGTACTTC. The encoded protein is CASSLRSGEQYF.

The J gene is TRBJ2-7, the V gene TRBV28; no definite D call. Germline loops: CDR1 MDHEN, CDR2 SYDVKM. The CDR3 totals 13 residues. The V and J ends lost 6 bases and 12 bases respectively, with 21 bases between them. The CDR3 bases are TGTGCCAGCAGGCCAGGAACCTCAGCTGCACCGTACTTC. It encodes CASRPGTSAAPYF. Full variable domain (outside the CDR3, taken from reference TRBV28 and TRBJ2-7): DVKVTQSSRYLVKRTGEKVFLECVQDMDHENMFWYRQDPGLGLRLIYFSYDVKMKEKGDIPEGYSVSREKKERFSLILESASTNQTSMYLCASRPGTSAAPYFGPGTRLTVT.

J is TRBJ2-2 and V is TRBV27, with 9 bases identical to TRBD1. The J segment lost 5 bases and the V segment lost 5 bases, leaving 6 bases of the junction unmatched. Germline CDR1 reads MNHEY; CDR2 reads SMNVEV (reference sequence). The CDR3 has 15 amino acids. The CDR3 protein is CASSMGDRETGELFF. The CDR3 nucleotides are TGTGCCAGCAGTATGGGGGACAGGGAGACCGGGGAGCTGTTTTTT.

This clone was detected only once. CDR3 sequence: CASSYRRQGRYGYTF. The CDR3 DNA follows: TGTGCCAGCAGTTATAGGCGACAGGGGAGGTATGGCTACACCTTC. V is TRBV6-5 and J is TRBJ1-2, with 8 positions matching TRBD1. Germline values: CDR1 MNHEY, CDR2 SVGAGI. Trimming removed 3 bases from V and 5 bases from J; junction bases left unmatched: 8. This CDR3 comprises 15 residues.

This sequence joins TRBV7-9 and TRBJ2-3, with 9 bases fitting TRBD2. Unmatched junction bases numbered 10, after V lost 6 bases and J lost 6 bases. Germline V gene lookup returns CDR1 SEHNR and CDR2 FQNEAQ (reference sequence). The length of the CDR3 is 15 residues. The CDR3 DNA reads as TGTGCCAGCAGGCTAGCGGGACCCGCGGGGGATACGCAGTATTTT. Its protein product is CASRLAGPAGDTQYF.

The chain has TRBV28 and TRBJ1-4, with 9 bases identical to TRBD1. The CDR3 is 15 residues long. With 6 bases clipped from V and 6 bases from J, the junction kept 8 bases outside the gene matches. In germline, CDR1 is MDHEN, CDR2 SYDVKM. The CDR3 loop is CASRGWTGEDEKLFF. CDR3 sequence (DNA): TGTGCCAGCAGGGGATGGACAGGGGAAGATGAAAAACTGTTTTTT.

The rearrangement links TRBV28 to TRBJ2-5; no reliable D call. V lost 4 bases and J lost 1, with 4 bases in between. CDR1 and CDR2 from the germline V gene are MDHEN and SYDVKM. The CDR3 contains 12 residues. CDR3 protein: CASSSGQETQYF. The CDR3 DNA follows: TGTGCCAGCAGTTCGGGCCAAGAGACCCAGTACTTC.

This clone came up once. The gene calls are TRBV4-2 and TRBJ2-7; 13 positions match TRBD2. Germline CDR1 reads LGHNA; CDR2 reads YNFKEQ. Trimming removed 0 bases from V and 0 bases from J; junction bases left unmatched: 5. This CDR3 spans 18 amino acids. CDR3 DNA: TGTGCCAGCAGCCAAGATTCACTAGCGGGAGGGACCTCCTACGAGCAGTACTTC. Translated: CASSQDSLAGGTSYEQYF.

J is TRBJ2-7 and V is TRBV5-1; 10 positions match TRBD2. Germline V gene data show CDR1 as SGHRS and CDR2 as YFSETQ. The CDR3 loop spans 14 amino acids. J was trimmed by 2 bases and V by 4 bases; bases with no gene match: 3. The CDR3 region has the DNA TGCGCCAGCAGCCTAGCGGGGGCCGCCTACGAGCAGTACTTC. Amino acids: CASSLAGAAYEQYF.

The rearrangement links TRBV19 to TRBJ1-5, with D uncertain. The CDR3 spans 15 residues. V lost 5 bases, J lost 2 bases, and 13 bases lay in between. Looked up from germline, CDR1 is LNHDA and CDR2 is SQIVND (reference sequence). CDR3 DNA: TGTGCCAGTAGTGTCTACAGTGGGCGCAATCAGCCCCAGCATTTT. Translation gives CASSVYSGRNQPQHF.

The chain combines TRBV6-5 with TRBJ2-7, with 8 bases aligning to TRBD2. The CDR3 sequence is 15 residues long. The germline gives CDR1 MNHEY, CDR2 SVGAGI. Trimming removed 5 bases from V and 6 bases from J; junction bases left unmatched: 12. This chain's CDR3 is CASSTSGTRAAEQYF. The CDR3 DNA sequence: TGTGCCAGCAGTACCTCCGGGACTAGGGCTGCCGAGCAGTACTTC.

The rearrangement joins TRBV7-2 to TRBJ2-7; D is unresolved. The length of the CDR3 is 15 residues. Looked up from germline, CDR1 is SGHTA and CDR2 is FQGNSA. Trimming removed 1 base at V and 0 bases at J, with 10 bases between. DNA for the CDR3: TGTGCCAGCAGCTTAGGCAGACTGAGCTCCTACGAGCAGTACTTC. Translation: CASSLGRLSSYEQYF.

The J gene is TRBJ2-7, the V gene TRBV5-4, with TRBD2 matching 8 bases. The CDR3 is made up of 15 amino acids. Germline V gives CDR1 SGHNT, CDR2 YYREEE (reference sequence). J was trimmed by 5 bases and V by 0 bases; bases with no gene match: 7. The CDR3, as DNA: TGTGCCAGCAGCTTGGGCCCCAGCGGGAGAAACGAGCAGTACTTC. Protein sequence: CASSLGPSGRNEQYF. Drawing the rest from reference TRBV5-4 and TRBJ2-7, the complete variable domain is ETGVTQSPTHLIKTRGQQVTLRCSSQSGHNTVSWYQQALGQGPQFIFQYYREEENGRGNFPPRFSGLQFPNYSSELNVNALELDDSALYLCASSLGPSGRNEQYFGPGTRLTVT.

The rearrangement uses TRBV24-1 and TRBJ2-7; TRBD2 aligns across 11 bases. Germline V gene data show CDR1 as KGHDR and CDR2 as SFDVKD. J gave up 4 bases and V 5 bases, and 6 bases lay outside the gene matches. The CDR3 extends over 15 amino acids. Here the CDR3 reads CATSVGSGRVYEQYF. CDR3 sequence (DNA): TGTGCCACCAGTGTGGGTAGCGGGAGGGTATACGAGCAGTACTTC.